The 6 T cell receptor beta chains listed next were all sequenced from one sample in a study of shared clonotypes between healthy human individuals. Sequencing was performed with immunoSEQ multiplex PCR; in TCRdb, only in-frame clones are kept and a portion is missing. The sample gives about 1.5 million clones, approximately 98% of which show up once; about 0.4% is in the top ten. Sequences were obtained from naive CD4+ T cells sorted from blood. Subset reported: CD45RA+ positively selected. The receptors were sampled from a man aged 25-40 years in good health.

The chain joins TRBV18 to TRBJ2-1; no definite D call. Trimming cost V 2 bases and J 8 bases, with 19 bases left between them. Germline V lookup: CDR1 KGHSH, CDR2 LQKENI. The CDR3 totals 16 residues. The CDR3 spells CASSPGSLIGFDEQFF. The CDR3 DNA is TGTGCCAGCTCACCAGGTAGCCTGATTGGGTTCGATGAGCAGTTCTTC.

The chain recombines TRBV19 with TRBJ1-5, with D possibly matching TRBD1 (5 bases). V was shortened by 3 bases and J by 2 bases, with 14 bases between the two germline ends. The CDR3 is 16 amino acids. CDR1 is LNHDA, CDR2 SQIVND, per germline (reference sequence). CDR3 protein: CASSILRDSGNQPQHF. In DNA form, the CDR3 reads TGTGCCAGTAGTATCCTCCGGGACTCCGGCAATCAGCCCCAGCATTTT.

The CDR3: CASSRRLAGDDEQFF. In nucleotides, the CDR3 is TGCGCCAGCAGCCGGAGACTAGCGGGAGACGATGAGCAGTTCTTC. The chain links TRBV5-1 to TRBJ2-1; TRBD2 matches 12 bases. The V gene's germline CDR1 is SGHRS and CDR2 YFSETQ. The V segment lost 4 bases and the J segment 8 bases; nucleotides outside the gene matches: 7. The CDR3 sequence is 15 residues long.

This clone came up once. The chain is built from TRBV6-5 and TRBJ1-1, with 7 bases matching TRBD1. The V gene's germline CDR1 is MNHEY and CDR2 SVGAGI. Trimming removed 4 bases from V and 7 bases from J; junction bases left unmatched: 3. CDR3 size: 12 residues. This CDR3 is CASSSTGLEAFF. The DNA of the CDR3 is TGTGCCAGCAGTTCGACAGGGCTTGAAGCTTTCTTT.

The chain couples TRBV7-8 to TRBJ2-1, with D maybe TRBD2 (5 bases). CDR3 length equals 15 residues. Trimming took 1 base from V and 5 from J, leaving 12 bases between them. Germline V gene lookup returns CDR1 SGHVS and CDR2 FQNEAQ. CDR3: CASSLGPTRHNEQFF. CDR3 nucleotides: TGTGCCAGCAGCTTAGGCCCAACTAGACACAATGAGCAGTTCTTC.

The chain is built from TRBV7-2 and TRBJ2-6; no definite D call. V lost 6 bases to trimming and J lost 1 base, with 10 bases between them. CDR1 is SGHTA, CDR2 FQGNSA, per germline. The CDR3 sequence is 15 residues long. The CDR3 DNA reads TGTGCCAGCAGTCGTGACTGGTCTGGGGCCAACGTCCTGACTTTC. Amino acids: CASSRDWSGANVLTF.